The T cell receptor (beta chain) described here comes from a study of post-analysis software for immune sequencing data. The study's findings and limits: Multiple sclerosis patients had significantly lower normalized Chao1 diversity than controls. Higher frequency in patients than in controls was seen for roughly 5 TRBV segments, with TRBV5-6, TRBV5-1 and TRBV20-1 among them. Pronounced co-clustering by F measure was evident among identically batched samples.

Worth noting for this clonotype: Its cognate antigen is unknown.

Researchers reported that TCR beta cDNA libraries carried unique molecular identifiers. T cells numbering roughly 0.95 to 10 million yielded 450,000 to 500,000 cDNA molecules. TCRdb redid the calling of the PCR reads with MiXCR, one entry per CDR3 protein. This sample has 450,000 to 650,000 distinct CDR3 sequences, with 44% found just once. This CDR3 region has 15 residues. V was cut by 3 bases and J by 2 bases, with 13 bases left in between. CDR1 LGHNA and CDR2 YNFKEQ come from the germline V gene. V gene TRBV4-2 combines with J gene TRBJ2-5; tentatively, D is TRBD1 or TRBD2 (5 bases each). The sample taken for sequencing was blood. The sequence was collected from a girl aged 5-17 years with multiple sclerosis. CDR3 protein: CASSHGAERQETQYF. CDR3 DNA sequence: TGTGCCAGCAGCCATGGGGCGGAGCGGCAAGAGACCCAGTACTTC.